Listed below are T cell receptor beta chains from one sample, sequenced in a study of blood T cells in healthy people across ages. Each CDR3 protein is one row after TCRdb ran MiXCR on the 5' RACE reads. There are about 1,400,000 distinct CDR3 sequences in the sample; 42% occur only once, and approximately 7.9% lies in the top ten. Sequencing input: blood. The receptors originated from a woman under 30 in good health. The conserved cysteine and the conserved F or W are not part of the CDR3 here.

ASSERDRGYEQY TRBJ2-7 TRBV25-1
ASSYSGRVEGYT TRBJ1-2 TRBV6-6
ATSRSPSETLY TRBJ2-7 TRBV15
ASSYSGGTGGETQY TRBJ2-5 TRBV6-5
ASSENRADTEAF TRBJ1-1 TRBV25-1
ASSRVVGTDTQY TRBJ2-3 TRBV6-6
SVLGPDSGNTIY TRBJ1-3 TRBV20-1
ASSQGSGLGEQY TRBJ2-7 TRBV4-1
AISESRNYGYT TRBJ1-2 TRBV10-3
ASSFTSAENPNTEAF TRBJ1-1 TRBV5-1
SARPYRQGGRPLQETQY TRBJ2-5 TRBV20-1
ASSLAGGMNTGELF TRBJ2-2 TRBV5-6
ASSLVASVGWAEQY TRBJ2-7 TRBV7-2
SARDPGGMENIQY TRBJ2-4 TRBV20-1
ASSAPASGGSVIQY . TRBV9
SAHATSNQPQH TRBJ1-5 TRBV20-1
ASSRTTSTDTQY TRBJ2-3 TRBV12-3/TRBV12-4
ASSRGEWGNQPQH TRBJ1-5 TRBV5-6
ASTPGGREETQF TRBJ2-1 TRBV12-3/TRBV12-4
ASSLAGIDLSEKLF TRBJ1-4 TRBV7-2
SARVPLAGVSDTQY TRBJ2-3 TRBV20-1
SARTAARLAETKETQY TRBJ2-5 TRBV20-1
ASSYEQGMGYGYT TRBJ1-2 TRBV7-2
ASSQDRWLAGPKNEQF TRBJ2-1 TRBV3-1
ASSYDGSYEQY TRBJ2-7 TRBV3-1
ASSLGPLFF TRBJ1-1 TRBV7-8
ASSDRNNYGYT TRBJ1-2 TRBV18
ASSQKVRDSGNSPLH TRBJ1-6 TRBV5-1
SATRQPGNTEAF TRBJ1-1 TRBV20-1
ASSEKVNTQY TRBJ2-3 TRBV6-1
ASSRTPDYGYT TRBJ1-2 TRBV12-3/TRBV12-4
AVEDDYNEQY TRBJ2-7 TRBV10-3
ASSDASGAKNIQY TRBJ2-4 TRBV9
AGSYSISSPNYGYT TRBJ1-2 TRBV6-5
ASSWYFNSYNEQY TRBJ2-7 TRBV7-2
ASSQEETQF . TRBV14
SARASGRDRNTEAF TRBJ1-1 TRBV20-1
ASSPSGTADTQY TRBJ2-3 TRBV12-3/TRBV12-4
ATSRSRTLGLGYT TRBJ1-2 TRBV15
ASSNPRGRRRDTQY TRBJ2-3 TRBV12-3/TRBV12-4
ASSQAGDFQETQY TRBJ2-5 TRBV3-1
ASSYSSIGQDSSYNEQF TRBJ2-1 TRBV6-5
SVVSGSMTNTATDTQY TRBJ2-3 TRBV29-1
ASSPGDGTSYEQY TRBJ2-7 TRBV7-9
ASSVGLAAVTDTQY TRBJ2-3 TRBV9
SPQGTSGQETQY TRBJ2-5 TRBV29-1
ASSPQSTSSGVSNEQY TRBJ2-7 TRBV4-1
ASIQRGGSGTQY TRBJ2-3 TRBV2
SARSHIDQETQY TRBJ2-5 TRBV20-1
ASSYSRSGEIQY TRBJ2-7 TRBV6-2/TRBV6-3